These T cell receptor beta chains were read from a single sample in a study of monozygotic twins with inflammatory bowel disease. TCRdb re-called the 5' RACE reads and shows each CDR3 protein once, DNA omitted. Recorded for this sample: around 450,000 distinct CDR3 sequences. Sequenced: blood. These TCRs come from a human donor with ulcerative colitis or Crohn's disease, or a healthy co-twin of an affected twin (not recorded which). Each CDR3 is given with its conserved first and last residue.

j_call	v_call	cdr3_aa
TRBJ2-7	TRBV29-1	CSVWRQDIYEQYF
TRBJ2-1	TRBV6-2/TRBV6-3	CASSPRGAGVQNEQFF
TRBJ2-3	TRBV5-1	CASSFGAGRDTQYF
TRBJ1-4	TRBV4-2	CASSQGEPTAIKLFF
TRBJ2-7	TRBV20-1	CSAELSGLYEQYF
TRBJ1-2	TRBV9	CASSVAGAAIYGYTF
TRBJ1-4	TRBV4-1	CASSQRYRVTNEKLFF
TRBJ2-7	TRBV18	CASSPSTASYEQYF
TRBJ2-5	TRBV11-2	CASSLTGTSGIMGETQYF
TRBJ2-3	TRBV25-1	CASSRGGATGDTQYF
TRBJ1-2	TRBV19	CASSIVDRGYGYTF
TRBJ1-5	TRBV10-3	CAISEGPLGQPQHF
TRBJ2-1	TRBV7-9	CSSSSIAGLPNEQFF
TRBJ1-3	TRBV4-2	CASSQESLNSGNTIYF
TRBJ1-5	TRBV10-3	CAISEQQVQPQHF
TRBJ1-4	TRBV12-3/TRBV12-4	CASSSRGTAFNEKLFF
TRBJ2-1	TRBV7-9	CASKGGSGEQFF
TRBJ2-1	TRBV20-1	CSASEGTSGRKEQFF
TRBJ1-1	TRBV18	CASSPPNLVATEAFF
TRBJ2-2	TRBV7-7	CASSLGQGVGELFF
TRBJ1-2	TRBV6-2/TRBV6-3	CASRRDGTNYGYTF
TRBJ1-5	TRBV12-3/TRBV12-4	CASSGSGADNQPQHF
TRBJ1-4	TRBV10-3	CAISEGSATEEKLFF
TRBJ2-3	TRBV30	CAWSPKTDTQYF
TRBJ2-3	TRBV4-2	CASSLGTSGITDTQYF
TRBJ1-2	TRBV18	CASSQATDSVGYTF
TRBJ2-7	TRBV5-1	CALQFRVGWIYEQYF
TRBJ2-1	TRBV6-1	CASSEDYNEQFF
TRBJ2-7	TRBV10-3	CAITRGLAGTYEQYF
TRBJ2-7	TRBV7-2	CASSPGSSGRGDEQYF
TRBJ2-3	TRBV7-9	CASSLDRGADTQYF
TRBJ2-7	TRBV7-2	CASSSHGTAVYEQYF
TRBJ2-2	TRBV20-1	CSARGTGELFF
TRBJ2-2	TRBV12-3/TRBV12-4	CASSLWRENGELFF
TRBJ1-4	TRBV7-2	CASSDSTGTGGEKLFF
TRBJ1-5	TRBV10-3	CATTVVEGTQPQHF
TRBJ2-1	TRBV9	CASSVERDEQFF
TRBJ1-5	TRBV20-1	CSARFGTGINQPQHF
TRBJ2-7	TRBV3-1	CASSQTGAGSYEQYF
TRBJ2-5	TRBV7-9	CASSLGTGLETQYF
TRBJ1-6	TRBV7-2	CASSLVGIINSPLHF
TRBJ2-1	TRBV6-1	CASSKLAGKLYNEQFF
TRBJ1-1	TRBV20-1	CSAPVGGGWTEAFF
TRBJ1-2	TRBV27	CASGGPREGDGYTF
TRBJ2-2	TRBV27	CASSLKSERNTGELFF
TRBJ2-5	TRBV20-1	CSARDEGDAQYF
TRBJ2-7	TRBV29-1	CSVRQGIGYEQYF
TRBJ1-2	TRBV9	CASSVGQGSYGYTF
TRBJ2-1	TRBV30	CAWSRASEQFF
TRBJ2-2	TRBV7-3	CASRPTGDEELFF
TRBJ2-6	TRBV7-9	CASSPLGANVLTF
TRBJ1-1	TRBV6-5	CASSFHMMGPGTEAFF
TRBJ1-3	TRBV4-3	CASSQDERGGGNTIYF
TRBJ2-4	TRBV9	CASSGAENIQYF
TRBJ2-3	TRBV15	CATRRGLAGSSDTQYF
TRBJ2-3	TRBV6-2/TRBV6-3	CASTPRGQGFATQYF
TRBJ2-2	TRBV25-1	CASNFGGAGELFF
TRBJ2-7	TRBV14	CASSQDRNRKYF
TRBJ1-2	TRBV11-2	CASSSGGEGGYTF
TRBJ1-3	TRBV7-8	CANSPAPGSSGNTIYF